This TCR beta chain was profiled in a study of blood T cells in healthy people across ages. The CDR3 runs to 15 residues. Germline values: CDR1 SSHAT, CDR2 FNYEAQ (reference sequence). With 5 bases clipped from V and 1 base from J, the junction kept 6 bases outside the gene matches. The extraction recovered at least 5.5 micrograms of total RNA per sample. Through a sample-barcoded 5' primer and a J-beta primer mix, a second PCR was run for roughly 6 to 11 cycles. Using its own MiXCR run on the 5' RACE reads, TCRdb lists one record per CDR3 protein. The sample includes hundreds of thousands of distinct CDR3 sequences, under 65% of them seen just once.

The sample taken for sequencing was blood. The clonotype was recovered from a man aged 55 to 70 in good health. The chain couples TRBV7-7 to TRBJ2-5, with TRBD2 matching 8 bases. The CDR3: CASSPNAGGQETQYF. DNA for the CDR3: TGTGCCAGCAGCCCGAATGCGGGAGGCCAAGAGACCCAGTACTTC.